There are many counts of the clone carrying this T cell receptor beta chain. Antigen unknown. This CDR3 is built from 16 residues. The V gene lost 5 bases and the J gene lost 5 bases, with 21 bases spanning the gap. Germline-derived CDR1 and CDR2 are MNHNS and SASEGT. This sample was included in a study of T cells in Graves' hyperthyroidism and ophthalmopathy. Study outcomes and limitations: Blood shared most expanded thyroid clonotypes above 0.001. Ophthalmopathy was separated from stable hyperthyroidism by a 13 V-J model.

RNA transcripts gave rise to amplified TCR beta CDR3 regions. A first-round RT-PCR of the TCR CDR3 used the HTBI primer set. TCRdb re-called the multiplex PCR reads with MiXCR, one entry per CDR3 protein. The sample lists a few hundred thousand distinct CDR3 sequences, about 15% seen once, with approximately 56% in the top ten. Stable disease denoted Graves' hyperthyroidism without ophthalmopathy progression within 18 months. Hyperthyroidism, newly diagnosed and lasting under 2 months, affected patients aged 18 to 65. This chain connects TRBV6-1 to TRBJ1-1; possible D gene TRBD1, 5 bases. The sample was blood. The source of this sequence is a woman in her forties or fifties with Graves' hyperthyroidism. CDR3 in amino acids: CASSSWSEGAKTEAFF. The CDR3 nucleotides read TGTGCCAGCAGTTCCTGGTCGGAAGGGGCGAAAACTGAAGCTTTCTTT.